Below, one TCR beta chain is given with its context. This sample stems from a study of cytomegalovirus exposure and HLA in healthy donors. 13 Jbeta primers and 60 Vbeta primers were used for the PCR. Study processing details: In a later analysis, approximately 80 million unique TCR beta chains included roughly 11 million shared by two or more donors. The repertoire was sequenced with immunoSEQ multiplex PCR; TCRdb's copy has only in-frame clones and lacks some. V and J calls and clone size are given by that table; D and trimming were obtained from the DNA. The data hold some 150,000 clones, with roughly 77% observed a single time. V was clipped by 6 bases and J by 4 bases, with 12 bases between them. This CDR3 comprises 13 residues. The germline gives CDR1 SEHNR, CDR2 FQNEAQ (reference sequence).

Sequenced material: PBMCs. The chain carries TRBV7-9 and TRBJ1-1; D possibly corresponds to TRBD1 (6 bases). This sequence was found in a man aged 30-40 years in good health and CMV-seropositive. As DNA, the CDR3 is TGTGCCAGCAGGGAGGGGGGGGCCACTGAAGCTTTCTTT. It yields the protein CASREGGATEAFF.